The 28 T cell receptor beta chains presented below share a single source sample, sequenced in a study of memory CD4+ T cells and cytomegalovirus serostatus. The sort gate was single viable CD3+CD4+CD8-CD45RO+ cells for memory CD4+ T cells. Here immunoSEQ multiplex PCR was the method, and the copy in TCRdb shows in-frame clones only, minus some. This sample carries approximately 47,000 clones, around four fifths of them seen once, and the ten largest clones take 0.78%. Material: memory CD4+ T cells from blood. The receptor set was obtained from an adult in good health and CMV-seronegative.

The table lists this clone with a count of one. The CDR3 DNA reads as TGCGCCAGCAGCCAAACGGTGGGAGAGACCCAGTACTTC. Residues: CASSQTVGETQYF. This chain links TRBV4-1 with TRBJ2-5, with D unresolved. The CDR3 runs to 13 residues. Germline CDR1 and CDR2: MGHRA and YSYEKL. With 2 bases removed from V and 4 bases from J, the gap between germline ends came to 8 bases.

This rearrangement joins TRBV20-1 to TRBJ2-7; D may match TRBD1 or TRBD2 (5 bases each). The V and J ends lost 7 bases and 7 bases respectively, with 14 bases between them. CDR1 is DFQATT and CDR2 is SNEGSKA in the germline V gene (reference sequence). The CDR3 consists of 11 residues. In nucleotides, the CDR3 is TGCAGTGTGGGGGTGCGTCTAGAGCAGTACTTC. Translation: CSVGVRLEQYF.

In this sample, this clone turned up a few times. The DNA of the CDR3 is TGTGCCAGCAGTTTATCAAGTGGGGGGACTAGAGGAAGGGAGCAGTTCTTC. Translated: CASSLSSGGTRGREQFF. The chain couples TRBV27 to TRBJ2-1, with 8 nucleotides matching TRBD2. V shed 0 bases, J shed 10 bases, and the junction held 14 bases outside the gene matches. The CDR3 spans 17 residues. Germline values: CDR1 MNHEY, CDR2 SMNVEV (reference sequence).

This clone was observed a handful of times. The CDR3 DNA follows: TGCGCCAGCAGCTTACCCGGGGGGGCCTCAGATACGCAGTATTTT. Protein: CASSLPGGASDTQYF. This chain joins TRBV5-1 and TRBJ2-3; 8 bases map to TRBD2. V lost 2 bases and J lost 4; bases outside the gene matches: 6. The CDR3 is made up of 15 amino acids. Germline CDR1 and CDR2: SGHRS and YFSETQ.

This chain uses TRBV9 with TRBJ2-3; 7 bases are shared with TRBD2. With V trimmed by 5 bases and J by 0 bases, 9 bases remained unmatched. CDR3 length: 16 residues. Germline CDR1 and CDR2: SGDLS and YYNGEE. DNA of the CDR3: TGTGCCAGCAGGCGACTAGCAGACACTAGCACAGATACGCAGTATTTT. It specifies CASRRLADTSTDTQYF.

Here the CDR3 reads CASRSTGFESNEQFF. The CDR3 nucleotides are TGTGCCAGCAGATCGACAGGGTTTGAAAGCAATGAGCAGTTCTTC. This chain connects TRBV7-9 to TRBJ2-1; 7 positions match TRBD1. Germline CDR1 is SEHNR and CDR2 is FQNEAQ (reference sequence). This CDR3 spans 15 amino acids. Trimming removed 6 bases from V and 6 bases from J; junction bases left unmatched: 11.

The rearrangement uses TRBV30 and TRBJ1-2; D is undetermined. V gave up 3 bases and J gave up 7 bases, with 12 bases separating them. Per the germline V gene, CDR1 is GTSNPN and CDR2 is SVGIG (reference sequence). This CDR3 contains 12 residues. In DNA form, the CDR3 reads TGTGCCTGGAGCGCCGATGATGGTGGCTACACCTTC. Protein sequence: CAWSADDGGYTF.

The rearrangement links TRBV28 to TRBJ1-5; D is perhaps TRBD1 (5 bases). The CDR3 sequence is 15 residues long. V lost 1 base, J lost 3 bases, and 10 bases lay in between. Looked up from germline, CDR1 is MDHEN and CDR2 is SYDVKM. CDR3 sequence reads: CASSLFGGPNQPQHF. The CDR3 DNA is TGTGCCAGCAGTTTATTCGGGGGTCCCAATCAGCCCCAGCATTTT. Variable domain in full (rest from reference TRBV28 and TRBJ1-5): DVKVTQSSRYLVKRTGEKVFLECVQDMDHENMFWYRQDPGLGLRLIYFSYDVKMKEKGDIPEGYSVSREKKERFSLILESASTNQTSMYLCASSLFGGPNQPQHFGDGTRLSIL.

The chain joins TRBV7-9 to TRBJ2-1, with 7 bases that match TRBD1. The V segment lost 5 bases and the J segment 0 bases; nucleotides outside the gene matches: 16. CDR1 is SEHNR and CDR2 is FQNEAQ in the germline V gene (reference sequence). The CDR3 is made up of 19 amino acids. The chain's CDR3 is CASSLQPLPDRSSYNEQFF. CDR3 sequence (DNA): TGTGCCAGCAGCCTGCAGCCCCTACCGGACAGGAGCTCCTACAATGAGCAGTTCTTC.

V usage is TRBV9 and J usage is TRBJ2-1; TRBD2 matches at 7 bases. The germline gives CDR1 SGDLS, CDR2 YYNGEE. Trimming removed 1 base from V and 4 bases from J; junction bases left unmatched: 8. This CDR3 spans 16 amino acids. CDR3: CASSVSLVGGYNEQFF. CDR3 bases: TGTGCCAGCAGCGTATCCCTAGTGGGAGGGTACAATGAGCAGTTCTTC.

The chain combines TRBV28 with TRBJ2-6; maybe TRBD2 (5 bases). This CDR3 is 13 amino acids long. V shed 8 bases and J shed 2 bases, with 7 bases lying between them. Germline V gene data show CDR1 as MDHEN and CDR2 as SYDVKM. The CDR3, as DNA: TGTGCCAGCGGGAGCCCTGGGGCCAACGTCCTGACTTTC. As protein: CASGSPGANVLTF.

The V call is TRBV28, the J call TRBJ2-5, with 7 positions matching TRBD2. The CDR3 runs to 13 residues. Losses at the gene ends were 7 bases for V and 1 base for J; bases not matched to a gene: 3. Germline-derived CDR1 and CDR2 are MDHEN and SYDVKM. The CDR3 coding sequence is TGTGCCAGCACTAGCGGCTTCCAAGAGACCCAGTACTTC. Its protein is CASTSGFQETQYF.

This chain links TRBV4-2 with TRBJ1-2; 7 bases are shared with TRBD1. The CDR3 sequence is 15 residues long. The V segment lost 1 base and the J segment 5 bases; nucleotides outside the gene matches: 7. Germline CDR1 and CDR2: LGHNA and YNFKEQ. The CDR3 DNA is TGTGCCAGCAGCCAAGTTAGGGGGCTAGGGTATGGCTACACCTTC. Amino acids: CASSQVRGLGYGYTF.

The V and J genes are TRBV6-5 and TRBJ1-6; D ambiguous. Germline V gene lookup returns CDR1 MNHEY and CDR2 SVGAGI. Trimming left V 0 bases short and J 10 bases short, with 16 bases between. The CDR3 is 16 residues long. Here the CDR3 reads CASSYSREQGLSPLHF. CDR3 in DNA: TGTGCCAGCAGTTACTCGCGGGAGCAAGGGCTATCACCCCTCCACTTT.

The CDR3 DNA reads as TGTGCCAGCTCACCAAACGCCGGGGGGAGTAATGAAAAACTGTTTTTT. It codes for CASSPNAGGSNEKLFF. The gene calls are TRBV18 and TRBJ1-4; D is possibly TRBD1 (5 bases). Germline CDR1 KGHSH, CDR2 LQKENI. V lost 2 bases and J 4 bases, leaving 14 bases between the germline ends. This CDR3 comprises 16 residues.

V gene TRBV25-1 combines with J gene TRBJ2-7, with TRBD2 identical over 11 bases. V was pared by 4 bases and J by 3 bases, with 8 bases of the junction left unmatched. The CDR3 runs 16 residues. Germline V gives CDR1 MGHDK, CDR2 SYGVNS. The CDR3 DNA sequence: TGTGCCAGCAGTGGAGGGACGGGACTAGCGGTCTACGAGCAGTACTTC. Protein product: CASSGGTGLAVYEQYF.

This clone was picked up one time. As DNA, the CDR3 is TGTGCCAGCAGCTTACCCGGCTGGGGGGGCTACACCTTC. It yields the protein CASSLPGWGGYTF. V gene TRBV5-4 combines with J gene TRBJ1-2; a weak D match, TRBD1 (5 bases). This CDR3 comprises 13 residues. Trimming removed 2 bases at V and 8 bases at J, with 13 bases between. From germline, CDR1 is SGHNT and CDR2 YYREEE (reference sequence).

The chain links TRBV30 to TRBJ1-1; 9 bases are shared with TRBD1. The CDR3 totals 13 residues. With V trimmed by 0 bases and J by 6 bases, 2 bases remained unmatched. Per the germline V gene, CDR1 is GTSNPN and CDR2 is SVGIG (reference sequence). The CDR3: CAWSVRTGAEAFF. CDR3 sequence (DNA): TGTGCCTGGAGTGTACGGACAGGGGCTGAAGCTTTCTTT.

The chain is built from TRBV7-8 and TRBJ1-1; TRBD1 matches 8 bases. V was clipped by 3 bases and J by 1 base; unmatched bases: 1. The CDR3 consists of 14 residues. Germline CDR1 SGHVS, CDR2 FQNEAQ. CDR3 nucleotide sequence: TGTGCCAGCAGCTTTGGACAGGGGAACACTGAAGCTTTCTTT. Amino acids: CASSFGQGNTEAFF.

This clone has only a few counts. The chain has TRBV9 and TRBJ2-3; possibly TRBD2 for D (5 bases). The CDR3 sequence is 20 residues long. V dropped 0 bases and J dropped 6 bases, with 29 bases sitting between them. Germline V CDR1 and CDR2: SGDLS, YYNGEE. As DNA, the CDR3 is TGTGCCAGCAGCGTAGGACCCCGTCCTGGGCTAGCCTCTCAGCGGGATACGCAGTATTTT. Translating it yields CASSVGPRPGLASQRDTQYF.

The chain carries TRBV27 and TRBJ1-2; D unresolved. The CDR3 loop spans 16 amino acids. The germline V and J ends were trimmed by 8 bases and 5 bases, with 24 bases remaining between them. The germline V gene has CDR1 MNHEY and CDR2 SMNVEV (reference sequence). The CDR3 nucleotides are TGTGCCAGCTTCGGGCTCGCTTCGACCACGGGGTATGGCTACACCTTC. Protein product: CASFGLASTTGYGYTF.

This chain joins TRBV29-1 and TRBJ1-5; D call uncertain. The V and J ends lost 5 bases and 6 bases respectively, with 11 bases between them. The CDR3 covers 12 residues. Germline V gene data show CDR1 as SQVTM and CDR2 as ANQGSEA. The CDR3 DNA reads TGCAGCGTTTCGGCAGGAGGTCAGCCCCAGCATTTT. Its translation: CSVSAGGQPQHF.

This sequence joins TRBV27 and TRBJ2-7, with a tentative D call TRBD2 (5 bases). V gave up 3 bases and J gave up 12 bases, with 15 bases separating them. Germline V gives CDR1 MNHEY, CDR2 SMNVEV (reference sequence). The CDR3 spans 12 residues. In DNA form, the CDR3 reads TGTGCCAGCAGTTTTCCCTCTAGCCCAAGGTACTTC. Translated: CASSFPSSPRYF.

The chain links TRBV30 to TRBJ2-5; tentative D call: TRBD1 (5 bases). The CDR3 loop spans 10 amino acids. Germline V gene sequence: CDR1 GTSNPN, CDR2 SVGIG (reference sequence). V was pared by 5 bases and J by 7 bases, with 8 bases between. The CDR3 region has the DNA TGTGCCTGGGGGGCCGGGACCCAGTACTTC. Amino acids: CAWGAGTQYF.

The V and J genes are TRBV29-1 and TRBJ2-2; 8 positions agree with TRBD2. J lost 4 bases, V lost 7 bases, and 8 bases had no gene match. Looked up from germline, CDR1 is SQVTM and CDR2 is ANQGSEA. The CDR3 consists of 14 residues. CDR3 protein: CSASGGGGTGELFF. CDR3 bases: TGCAGCGCCAGCGGGGGCGGAGGCACCGGGGAGCTGTTTTTT.

This chain uses TRBV6-1 with TRBJ2-3, with 12 bases matching TRBD2. CDR3 length: 13 residues. The germline CDR1 and CDR2 sequences are MNHNS and SASEGT. V was pared by 8 bases and J by 6 bases, with 3 bases of the junction left unmatched. For the CDR3, the DNA is TGTGCCAGCCGGACTAGCGGGGCCGATACGCAGTATTTT. It codes for CASRTSGADTQYF.

The rearrangement joins TRBV27 to TRBJ2-7; 12 positions agree with TRBD2. The germline V gene has CDR1 MNHEY and CDR2 SMNVEV (reference sequence). This CDR3 contains 14 residues. V lost 2 bases to trimming and J lost 6 bases; unmatched junction nucleotides: 2. The CDR3, as DNA: TGTGCCAGCAGTTTACTACTAGCGGGAGGCGAGCAGTACTTC. Its protein product is CASSLLLAGGEQYF.

The V and J genes are TRBV4-1 and TRBJ2-2, with TRBD1 matching 8 bases. Germline trimming cut 5 bases from V and 4 bases from J; bases unmatched to any gene: 6. CDR1 MGHRA and CDR2 YSYEKL come from the germline V gene. CDR3 length: 15 amino acids. The CDR3, as DNA: TGCGCCAGCAGCTCAGGGGGCGCGGGCACCGGGGAGCTGTTTTTT. Amino acid sequence: CASSSGGAGTGELFF.